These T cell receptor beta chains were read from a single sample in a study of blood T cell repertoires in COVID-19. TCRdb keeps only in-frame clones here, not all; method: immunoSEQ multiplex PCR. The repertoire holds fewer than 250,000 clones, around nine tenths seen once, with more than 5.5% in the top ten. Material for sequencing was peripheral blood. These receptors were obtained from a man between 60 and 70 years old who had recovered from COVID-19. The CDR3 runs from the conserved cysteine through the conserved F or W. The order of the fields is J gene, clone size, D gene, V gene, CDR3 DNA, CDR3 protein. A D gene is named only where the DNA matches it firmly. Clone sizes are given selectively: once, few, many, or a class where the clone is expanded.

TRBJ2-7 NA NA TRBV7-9 TGTGCCAGCAGCTTAGATACAATTTGGTTCTACGAGCAGTACTTC CASSLDTIWFYEQYF
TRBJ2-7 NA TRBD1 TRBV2 TGTGCCAGCAAGTCGGACAGGGGGCTTGGTAGCGGGGTGAAAAACGAGCAGTACTTC CASKSDRGLGSGVKNEQYF
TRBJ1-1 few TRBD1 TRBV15 TGTGCCACCAGCAGAGATAGGAGGGGGCAGACTAACACTGAAGCTTTCTTT CATSRDRRGQTNTEAFF
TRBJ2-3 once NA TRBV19 TGTGCCAGTAGTATGACCAGGGCCACAGATACGCAGTATTTT CASSMTRATDTQYF
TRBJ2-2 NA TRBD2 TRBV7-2 TGTGCCAGCCCCCCCGGACTAGCGAAGAACACCGGGGAGCTGTTTTTT CASPPGLAKNTGELFF
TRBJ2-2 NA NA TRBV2 TGTGCCAGCAAGGCGGGGCAGGTCACCGGGGAGCTGTTTTTT CASKAGQVTGELFF
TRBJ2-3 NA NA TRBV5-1 TGCGCCAGCAGCTTGCAAGGGACTGATACGCAGTATTTT CASSLQGTDTQYF
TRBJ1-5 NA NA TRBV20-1 TGCAGTGCTGGGGGGGATCAGCCCCAGCATTTT CSAGGDQPQHF
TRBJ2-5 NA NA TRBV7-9 TGTGCCAGCAGCTTCCCCGATGGACAGCCCCAAGAGACCCAGTACTTC CASSFPDGQPQETQYF
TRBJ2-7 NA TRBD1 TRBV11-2 TGTGCCAGCAGCTGGGACAGGGTGAACTACGAGCAGTACTTC CASSWDRVNYEQYF
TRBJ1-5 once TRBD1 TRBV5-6 TGTGCCAGCAGCAGGACAGGGGTTAGCAATCAGCCCCAGCATTTT CASSRTGVSNQPQHF
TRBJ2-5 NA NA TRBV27 TGTGCTACCCTTACGCGAGTGGGACCGGGGGAGAAGACCCAGTACTTC CATLTRVGPGEKTQYF
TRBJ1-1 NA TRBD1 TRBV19 TGTGCCAGTAGTACACAGGGGGCGCGTGGCACTGAAGCTTTCTTT CASSTQGARGTEAFF
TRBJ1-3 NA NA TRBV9 TGTGCCAGCAGCCCCGGGGGGTCCGGAAACACCATATATTTT CASSPGGSGNTIYF
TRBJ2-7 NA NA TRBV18 TGTGCCAGCTCACCATTGGGTGGCAGCGCATCCTACGAGCAGTACTTC CASSPLGGSASYEQYF
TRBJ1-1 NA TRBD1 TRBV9 TGTGCCAGCAGCCCACAGGGGAATACTGAAGCTTTCTTT CASSPQGNTEAFF
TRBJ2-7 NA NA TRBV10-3 TGTGCCATCAGTTCCGGACAGCCCTACGAGCAGTACTTC CAISSGQPYEQYF
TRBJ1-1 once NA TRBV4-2 TGTGCCAGCAGCCAAGATATGGGGCTGGACACTGAAGCTTTCTTT CASSQDMGLDTEAFF
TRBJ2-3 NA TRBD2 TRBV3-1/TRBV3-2 TGTGCCAGCAGCCAAGAACTCTCCGGAGCGGGGGGTCGAACGCAGTATTTT CASSQELSGAGGRTQYF
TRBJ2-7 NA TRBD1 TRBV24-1 TGTGCCACCAGTGATCCCGGGACAGGGTCCCACGAGCAGTACTTC CATSDPGTGSHEQYF
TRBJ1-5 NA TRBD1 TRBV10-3 TGTGCCATCAGTGAGAGAGGGGGCCAGAGCAATCAGCCCCAGCATTTT CAISERGGQSNQPQHF
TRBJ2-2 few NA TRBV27 TGTGCCAGCAGTTCCTACAGGCCCGGGGAGCTGTTTTTT CASSSYRPGELFF
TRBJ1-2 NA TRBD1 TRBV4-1 TGCGCCAGCAGCCAAGTTGGGACAGGTAGGCGTTATGGCTACACCTTC CASSQVGTGRRYGYTF
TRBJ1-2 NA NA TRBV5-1 TGCGCCAGCAGCTTGGACAGGGCAGGCTATGGCTACACCTTC CASSLDRAGYGYTF
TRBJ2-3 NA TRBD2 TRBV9 TGTGCCAGCAGCGTGGGCCGTGGAGCGGGGAACACAGATACGCAGTATTTT CASSVGRGAGNTDTQYF
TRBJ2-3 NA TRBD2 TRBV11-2 TGTGCCAGCAGCTCGACTAGCACCCGCACAGATACGCAGTATTTT CASSSTSTRTDTQYF
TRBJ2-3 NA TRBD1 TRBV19 TGTGCCAGTAGTGTACAGGGGGTCACAGATACGCAGTATTTT CASSVQGVTDTQYF
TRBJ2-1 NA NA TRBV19 TGTGCCAGTAGTACCTACTACAGGGAAAACTACTACAATGAGCAGTTCTTC CASSTYYRENYYNEQFF
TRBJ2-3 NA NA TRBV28 TGTGCCAGCAGTTTATGGTCGTGGGGGGGACAGGCCGCTAGCACAGATACGCAGTATTTT CASSLWSWGGQAASTDTQYF
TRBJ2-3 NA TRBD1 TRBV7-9 TGTGCCAGCAGCGCAACAGGGGGCGCCCCCACAGATACGCAGTATTTT CASSATGGAPTDTQYF
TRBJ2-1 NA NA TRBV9 TGTGCCAGCAGCGTAGAGTGGGGGGGCCGTAGTGAGCAGTTCTTC CASSVEWGGRSEQFF
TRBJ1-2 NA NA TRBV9 TGTGCCAGCAGCCCCGGGGGGGGCTATGGCTACACCTTC CASSPGGGYGYTF
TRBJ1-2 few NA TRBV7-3 TGTGCCAGCAGCTTAACGAATGGCGGGGGTGGCTACACCTTC CASSLTNGGGGYTF
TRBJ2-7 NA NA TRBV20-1 TGCAGTGCTAGTCAGGGCAACTACGAGCAGTACTTC CSASQGNYEQYF
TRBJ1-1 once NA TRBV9 TGTGCCAGCAGCATGCGGACTTCTAACACTGAAGCTTTCTTT CASSMRTSNTEAFF
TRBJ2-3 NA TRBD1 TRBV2 TGTGCCAGCAGTGGGCAGGGGGCTAGCACAGATACGCAGTATTTT CASSGQGASTDTQYF
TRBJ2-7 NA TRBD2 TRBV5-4 TGTGCCAGCAGCCCAAATGCGGGACTAGCGGGGGACCCCTACGAGCAGTACTTC CASSPNAGLAGDPYEQYF
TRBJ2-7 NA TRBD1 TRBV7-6 TGTGCCAGCAGCCCCCAGACAGGGAATGCCTACGAGCAGTACTTC CASSPQTGNAYEQYF
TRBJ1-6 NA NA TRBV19 TGTGCCACTCAGACTAGCTCCTATAATTCACCCCTCCACTTT CATQTSSYNSPLHF
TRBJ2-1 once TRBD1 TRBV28 TGTGCCAGCAGTTTAACCTACCGACAGGGGGCTGAGCAGTTCTTC CASSLTYRQGAEQFF
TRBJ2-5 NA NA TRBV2 TGTGCCAGCAGTAGGCCCCGCGGGACCCAGTACTTC CASSRPRGTQYF
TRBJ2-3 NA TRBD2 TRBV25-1 TGTGCCAGCAGTGAAGAGAGTCTAGCGGGGGGGTTGTATACGCAGTATTTT CASSEESLAGGLYTQYF
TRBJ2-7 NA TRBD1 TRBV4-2 TGTGCCAGCAGCCAACCTACAGGGGCCCCCTCCTACGAGCAGTACTTC CASSQPTGAPSYEQYF
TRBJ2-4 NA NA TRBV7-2 TGTGCCAGCAGCTTAGAACAGACCTTAGCCAAAAACATTCAGTACTTC CASSLEQTLAKNIQYF
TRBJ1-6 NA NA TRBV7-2 TGTGCCAGCAGCCCCCAGGTTGTTTCACCCCTCCACTTT CASSPQVVSPLHF
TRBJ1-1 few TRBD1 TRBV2 TGTGCCAGCGCTAGACAGGGGATGAACACTGAAGCTTTCTTT CASARQGMNTEAFF
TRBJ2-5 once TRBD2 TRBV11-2 TGTGCCAGCAGCTCGACACGGCTAGCGGGGGGTCAAGAGACCCAGTACTTC CASSSTRLAGGQETQYF
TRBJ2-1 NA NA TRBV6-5 TGTGCCAGCCGCTTGACAGGCGAGCAGTTCTTC CASRLTGEQFF
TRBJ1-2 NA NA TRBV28 TGTGCCAGCAGCAGCCGGGGGGAGGGTTATGGCTACACCTTC CASSSRGEGYGYTF
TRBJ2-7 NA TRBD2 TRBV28 TGTGCCAGCAGTAATAATCCGGGACTAGCGGGGTCCGAGCAGTACTTC CASSNNPGLAGSEQYF
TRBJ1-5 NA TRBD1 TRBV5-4 TGTGCCAGCAGCTCGGACAGGGGGCGAGATCAGCCCCAGCATTTT CASSSDRGRDQPQHF
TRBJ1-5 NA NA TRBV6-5 TGTGCCAGCTCCCAATGGGGGGTAGGGCAGCCCCAGCATTTT CASSQWGVGQPQHF
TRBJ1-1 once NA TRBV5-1 TGCGCCAGCAGCCCCTTAGCGGGTCACTTGAACACTGAAGCTTTCTTT CASSPLAGHLNTEAFF
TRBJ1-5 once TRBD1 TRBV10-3 TGTGCCATCAGTGAGACAGGGGGCTCAAGTCAGCCCCAGCATTTT CAISETGGSSQPQHF
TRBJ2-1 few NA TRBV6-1 TGTGCCAGCAGTGAAGAGAACAGGGACTACAATGAGCAGTTCTTC CASSEENRDYNEQFF
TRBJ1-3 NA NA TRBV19 TGTGCCAGTAGTAGCTTGGACACAATCTCTGGAAACACCATATATTTT CASSSLDTISGNTIYF
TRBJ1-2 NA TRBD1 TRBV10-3 TGTGCCATCAGTGAGTTTGCAGGGGGCTATGGCTACACCTTC CAISEFAGGYGYTF